The rows below give T cell receptor beta chains drawn from one sample of a study of blood T cell repertoires in COVID-19. Sequenced by immunoSEQ multiplex PCR; TCRdb stores in-frame clones only, minus some. This sample has 120,000 or so clones, with 79% found just once. Sequenced sample: peripheral blood. The source is a man in his forties with active or convalescent COVID-19. Each CDR3 is given with its conserved first and last residue. Fields, in order: D gene, J gene, clone size, CDR3 length, V gene, CDR3 protein, CDR3 DNA. The D gene is left open where the match is weak. Expanded clones get a size class; other rows say once, few or many, or leave the size out.

D: NA; J: TRBJ1-1; size: NA; length: 13; V: TRBV5-4; CDR3: CASTKGVNTEAFF; DNA: TGTGCCAGCACCAAGGGAGTGAACACTGAAGCTTTCTTT
D: TRBD2; J: TRBJ2-1; size: NA; length: 17; V: TRBV24-1; CDR3: CATSDLQAPAGVNEQFF; DNA: TGTGCCACCAGTGATCTTCAGGCCCCGGCGGGGGTTAATGAGCAGTTCTTC
D: TRBD1; J: TRBJ1-6; size: NA; length: 14; V: TRBV5-4; CDR3: CASSLQGLNSPLHF; DNA: TGTGCCAGCAGCTTACAGGGGTTAAATTCACCCCTCCACTTT
D: NA; J: TRBJ1-5; size: NA; length: 15; V: TRBV28; CDR3: CASSYIAGSNQPQHF; DNA: TGTGCCAGCAGTTACATCGCCGGGAGCAATCAGCCCCAGCATTTT
D: NA; J: TRBJ2-2; size: NA; length: 14; V: TRBV5-4; CDR3: CASSLDRASGELFF; DNA: TGTGCCAGCAGCTTGGACAGGGCGTCCGGGGAGCTGTTTTTT
D: NA; J: TRBJ1-1; size: NA; length: 14; V: TRBV7-9; CDR3: CASAGSLGDTEAFF; DNA: TGTGCCAGCGCCGGGTCTCTGGGTGACACTGAAGCTTTCTTT
D: TRBD1; J: TRBJ2-5; size: NA; length: 17; V: TRBV25-1; CDR3: CASSEGTGNLNGETQYF; DNA: TGTGCCAGCAGTGAAGGGACAGGGAATTTAAATGGAGAGACCCAGTACTTC
D: NA; J: TRBJ1-6; size: NA; length: 16; V: TRBV12-1; CDR3: CASSPLGRSYNSPLHF; DNA: TGTGCCAGCAGCCCCCTAGGGAGGAGCTATAATTCACCCCTCCACTTT
D: TRBD2; J: TRBJ2-2; size: NA; length: 19; V: TRBV3-1/TRBV3-2; CDR3: CASSLYKLGTSRNTGELFF; DNA: TGTGCCAGCAGTCTCTATAAGCTGGGGACTAGCAGGAACACCGGGGAGCTGTTTTTT
D: TRBD1; J: TRBJ2-7; size: NA; length: 14; V: TRBV19; CDR3: CASSGTVTSYEQYF; DNA: TGTGCCAGTTCCGGGACAGTAACATCCTACGAGCAGTACTTC
D: NA; J: TRBJ1-2; size: NA; length: 15; V: TRBV5-4; CDR3: CASSSYQTPNYGYTF; DNA: TGTGCCAGCAGCTCCTATCAGACACCTAACTATGGCTACACCTTC
D: NA; J: TRBJ1-2; size: once; length: 16; V: TRBV5-6; CDR3: CASSLAKTGGDYGYTF; DNA: TGTGCCAGCAGCTTGGCAAAGACAGGTGGGGACTATGGCTACACCTTC
D: NA; J: TRBJ2-5; size: NA; length: 14; V: TRBV4-1; CDR3: CASSHNDRIETQYF; DNA: TGCGCCAGCAGCCACAATGACAGGATAGAGACCCAGTACTTC
D: NA; J: TRBJ1-5; size: NA; length: 15; V: TRBV6-1; CDR3: CASSDAMWSNQPQHF; DNA: TGTGCCAGCAGTGACGCTATGTGGAGCAATCAGCCCCAGCATTTT
D: TRBD1; J: TRBJ1-1; size: NA; length: 14; V: TRBV28; CDR3: CASRTPQGATEAFF; DNA: TGTGCCAGCAGAACTCCACAGGGGGCGACTGAAGCTTTCTTT
D: NA; J: TRBJ2-7; size: NA; length: 16; V: TRBV7-6; CDR3: CASSSGWRVTSYEQYF; DNA: TGTGCCAGCAGCTCTGGTTGGCGGGTTACCTCCTACGAGCAGTACTTC
D: TRBD1; J: TRBJ1-5; size: NA; length: 13; V: TRBV11-2; CDR3: CASSRDRIQPQHF; DNA: TGTGCCAGCAGCCGGGACAGGATTCAGCCCCAGCATTTT
D: TRBD1; J: TRBJ1-2; size: NA; length: 14; V: TRBV9; CDR3: CASTTGTANYGYTF; DNA: TGTGCCAGCACCACAGGGACAGCTAACTATGGCTACACCTTC
D: TRBD1; J: TRBJ1-2; size: few; length: 13; V: TRBV6-5; CDR3: CASSYRTGAGYTF; DNA: TGTGCCAGCAGTTATCGGACAGGGGCCGGCTACACCTTC
D: TRBD1; J: TRBJ2-5; size: NA; length: 14; V: TRBV11-2; CDR3: CASSRRQGQETQYF; DNA: TGTGCCAGCAGCCGGAGACAGGGGCAGGAGACCCAGTACTTC
D: NA; J: TRBJ2-5; size: NA; length: 14; V: TRBV29-1; CDR3: CSVVVREAGETQYF; DNA: TGCAGCGTTGTTGTCAGGGAAGCAGGGGAGACCCAGTACTTC
D: NA; J: TRBJ1-1; size: NA; length: 15; V: TRBV5-1; CDR3: CASRAGGTVNTEAFF; DNA: TGCGCCAGCAGAGCCGGCGGGACGGTGAACACTGAAGCTTTCTTT